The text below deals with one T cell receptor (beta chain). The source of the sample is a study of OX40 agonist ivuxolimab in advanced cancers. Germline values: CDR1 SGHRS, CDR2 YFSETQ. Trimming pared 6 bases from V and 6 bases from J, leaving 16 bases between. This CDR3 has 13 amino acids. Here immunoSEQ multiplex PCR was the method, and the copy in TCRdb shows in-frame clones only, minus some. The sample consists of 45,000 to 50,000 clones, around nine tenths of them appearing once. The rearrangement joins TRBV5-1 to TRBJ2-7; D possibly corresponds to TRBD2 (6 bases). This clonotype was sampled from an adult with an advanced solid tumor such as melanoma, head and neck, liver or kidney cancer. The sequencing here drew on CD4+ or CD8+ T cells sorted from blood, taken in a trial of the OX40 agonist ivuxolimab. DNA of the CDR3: TGCGCCAGCACCGCTCTCCCCGGGAGCGAGCAGTACTTC. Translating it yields CASTALPGSEQYF. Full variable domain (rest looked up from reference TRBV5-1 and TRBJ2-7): KAGVTQTPRYLIKTRGQQVTLSCSPISGHRSVSWYQQTPGQGLQFLFEYFSETQRNKGNFPGRFSGRQFSNSRSEMNVSTLELGDSALYLCASTALPGSEQYFGPGTRLTVT.